This TCR beta chain was obtained from a study of T cell responses to AZD1222 COVID-19 vaccine. Study observations and caveats: Spike-specific TCR breadth rose after two AZD1222 doses, and depth rose as well. It should be noted that donors were predominantly white British and more often female, and clonal diversity was possibly underestimated.

Here immunoSEQ multiplex PCR was the method, and the copy in TCRdb shows in-frame clones only, minus some. The data contain approximately 170,000 clones, 85% to 90% of them seen just once; the ten biggest clones take up about 6.9%. The germline V gene has CDR1 ENHRY and CDR2 SYGVKD. V was shortened by 3 bases and J by 4 bases, with 7 bases between the two germline ends. The CDR3 extends over 12 amino acids. This clone showed up just once. Its cognate antigen is unknown. The sequencing used peripheral blood, collected on day 0 of AZD1222 vaccination. The chain is built from TRBV10-3 and TRBJ2-7, with D unresolved. The sequence was collected from an adult in good health. CDR3: CAISDTPYEQYV. The CDR3 coding sequence is TGTGCCATCAGTGACACACCGTACGAGCAGTACGTC.